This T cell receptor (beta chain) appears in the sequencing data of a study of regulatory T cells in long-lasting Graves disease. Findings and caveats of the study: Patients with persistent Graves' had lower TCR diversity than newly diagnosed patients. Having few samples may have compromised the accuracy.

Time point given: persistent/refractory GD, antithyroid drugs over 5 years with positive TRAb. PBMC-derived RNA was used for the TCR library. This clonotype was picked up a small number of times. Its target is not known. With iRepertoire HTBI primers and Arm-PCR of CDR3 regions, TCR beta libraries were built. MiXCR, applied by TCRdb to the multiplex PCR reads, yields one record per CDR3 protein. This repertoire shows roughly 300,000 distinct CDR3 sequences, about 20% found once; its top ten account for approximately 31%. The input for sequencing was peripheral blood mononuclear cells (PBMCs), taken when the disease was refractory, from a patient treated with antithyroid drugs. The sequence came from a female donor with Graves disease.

CDR3 region: CASTPGQAYEQYF. The CDR3 nucleotides are TGCGCCAGTACCCCGGGACAGGCCTACGAGCAGTACTTC. The V gene is TRBV5-1, the J gene TRBJ2-7; 8 bases are shared with TRBD1. The CDR3 spans 13 residues. V lost 8 bases and J lost 2; bases outside the gene matches: 6. In germline, CDR1 is SGHRS, CDR2 YFSETQ.